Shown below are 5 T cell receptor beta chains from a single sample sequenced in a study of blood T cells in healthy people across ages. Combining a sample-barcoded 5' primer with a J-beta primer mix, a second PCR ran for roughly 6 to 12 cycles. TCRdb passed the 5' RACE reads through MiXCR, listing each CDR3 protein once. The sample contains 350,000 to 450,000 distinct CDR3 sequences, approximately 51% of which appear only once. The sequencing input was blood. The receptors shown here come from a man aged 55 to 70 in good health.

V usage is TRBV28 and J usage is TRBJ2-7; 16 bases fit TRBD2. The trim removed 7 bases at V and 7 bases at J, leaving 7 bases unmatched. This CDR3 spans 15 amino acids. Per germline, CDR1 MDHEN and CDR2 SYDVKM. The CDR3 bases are TGTGCCAGCAACCAAGGGACTAGCGGGAGGGGAGAGCAGTACTTC. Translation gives CASNQGTSGRGEQYF.

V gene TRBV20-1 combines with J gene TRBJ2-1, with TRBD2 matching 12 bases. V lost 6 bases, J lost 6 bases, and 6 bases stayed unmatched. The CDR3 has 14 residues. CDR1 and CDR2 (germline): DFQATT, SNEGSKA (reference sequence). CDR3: CSAQTSGGRNEQFF. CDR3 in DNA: TGCAGTGCCCAGACTAGCGGGGGCCGCAATGAGCAGTTCTTC.

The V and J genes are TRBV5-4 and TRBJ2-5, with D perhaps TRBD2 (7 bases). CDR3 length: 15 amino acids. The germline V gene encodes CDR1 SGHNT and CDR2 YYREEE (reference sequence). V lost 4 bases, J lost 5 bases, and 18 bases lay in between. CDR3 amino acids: CASSPRGDTWETQYF. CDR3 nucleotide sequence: TGTGCCAGCAGCCCCCGGGGGGACACTTGGGAGACCCAGTACTTC.

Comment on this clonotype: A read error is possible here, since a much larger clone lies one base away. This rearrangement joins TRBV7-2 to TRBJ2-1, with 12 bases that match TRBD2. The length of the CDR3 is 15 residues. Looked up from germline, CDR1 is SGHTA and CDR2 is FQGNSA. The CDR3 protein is CAGSFRTSGTNEQFF. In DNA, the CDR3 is TGTGCCGGCAGCTTCCGGACTAGCGGGACCAATGAGCAGTTCTTC.

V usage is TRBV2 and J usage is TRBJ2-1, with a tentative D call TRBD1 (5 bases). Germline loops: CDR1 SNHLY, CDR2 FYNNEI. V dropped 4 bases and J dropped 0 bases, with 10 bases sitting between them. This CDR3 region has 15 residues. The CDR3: CASSGQPSSYNEQFF. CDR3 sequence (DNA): TGTGCCAGCAGTGGACAGCCCTCCTCCTACAATGAGCAGTTCTTC.